This TCR beta chain derives from a study of blood T cells in healthy people across ages. Study-wide findings and caveats: Diversity figures derived from one million T cells were judged to underestimate the true value. Per million T cells, TCR beta diversity dropped about linearly as age rose. Unsorted PBMCs blocked a conclusive comparison of naive and antigen-experienced cells.

From germline, CDR1 is SGHTA and CDR2 FQGNSA. The ends were cut back, 5 bases at V and 0 bases at J, with 16 bases in the middle. There are 16 residues in the CDR3. Regarding this clonotype: Antigen specificity is unknown.

A second PCR of 7 to 11 cycles used a sample-barcoded 5' primer and a J-beta primer mix. Every sample returned 2.5 million or more CDR3-containing paired-end reads. TCRdb processed the 5' RACE reads anew with MiXCR; each CDR3 protein has one entry. Of 550,000 to 700,000 distinct CDR3 sequences in the sample, roughly a quarter were seen once. Sequencing was carried out using blood. The TCR was taken from a woman aged 70-85 years in good health. This rearrangement joins TRBV7-2 to TRBJ1-2; TRBD1 might be the D (5 bases). Here the CDR3 reads CASSPTGRDANYGYTF. For the CDR3, the DNA is TGTGCCAGCAGCCCTACCGGGAGGGACGCTAACTATGGCTACACCTTC.